A single sample gave rise to the 15 T cell receptor beta chains below, sequenced in a study of a mutant IDH1 vaccine in newly diagnosed glioma. Generated by immunoSEQ multiplex PCR, the TCRdb table keeps only in-frame clones and is missing some. The sample holds 50,000 to 70,000 clones; 80% to 90% are singletons and the top ten take about 1.4%. These TCRs are of unknown antigen specificity. As for time point: week 23, last vaccination. The content of each vaccine dose was 300 ug of mutant IDH1 20-mer peptide, and topical imiquimod accompanied it. Source: PBMCs, taken from a glioma patient whose treatment included an IDH1 peptide vaccine. These receptors were collected from a man aged 35 to 55 with glioma.

This chain connects TRBV18 to TRBJ1-5; D call uncertain. Germline V CDR1 and CDR2: KGHSH, LQKENI. The V gene lost 3 bases and the J gene lost 1 base, with 10 bases spanning the gap. The CDR3 sequence is 15 residues long. The CDR3 spells CASSPKGTSNQPQHF. CDR3 in DNA: TGTGCCAGCTCACCTAAGGGTACGAGCAATCAGCCCCAGCATTTT.

The count of this clone is one. This chain joins TRBV29-1 and TRBJ2-5; tentatively, D is TRBD1 or TRBD2 (5 bases each). This CDR3 contains 14 residues. The V end lost 7 bases, the J end lost 0 bases, and 15 bases lay between the germline ends. Germline CDR1 SQVTM, CDR2 ANQGSEA. DNA of the CDR3: TGCAGCGCCGGAGGACGGACAAACCAAGAGACCCAGTACTTC. It codes for CSAGGRTNQETQYF.

The CDR3: CASSQDGAAGGREQYF. The CDR3 DNA follows: TGTGCCAGCAGCCAAGATGGGGCGGCGGGAGGGCGCGAGCAGTACTTC. The chain employs TRBV14 and TRBJ2-7; TRBD2 agrees at 9 bases. Germline-derived CDR1 and CDR2 are SGHDN and FVKESK. The CDR3 sequence is 16 residues long. J was trimmed by 6 bases and V by 0 bases; bases with no gene match: 9.

This chain links TRBV9 with TRBJ2-1; 14 nucleotides align to TRBD2. V lost 3 bases and J lost 2; bases outside the gene matches: 10. Germline V CDR1 and CDR2: SGDLS, YYNGEE. The CDR3 is made up of 19 amino acids. The chain's CDR3 is CASSAAGTSGSRPYNEQFF. The DNA for the CDR3 is TGTGCCAGCAGCGCCGCCGGGACTAGCGGGAGTCGGCCCTACAATGAGCAGTTCTTC.

This chain links TRBV10-3 with TRBJ1-1; D is perhaps TRBD1 (5 bases). CDR1 is ENHRY and CDR2 is SYGVKD in the germline V gene. This CDR3 has 15 amino acids. Deletions cut 0 bases from V and 11 bases from J, with 19 bases between. Here the CDR3 reads CAISESTGLGPGAFF. CDR3 in DNA: TGTGCCATCAGTGAGTCGACGGGGCTTGGGCCAGGGGCTTTCTTT.

The gene calls are TRBV29-1 and TRBJ2-3, with a weak D call TRBD2 (6 bases). Germline lookup yields CDR1 SQVTM and CDR2 ANQGSEA. This CDR3 spans 13 amino acids. V was clipped by 3 bases and J by 3 bases, with 10 bases between them. The CDR3 DNA is TGCAGCGTTGAGGAGGGGCGGACAGATACGCAGTATTTT. It encodes CSVEEGRTDTQYF.

In its sample, this clone was seen once. The chain is built from TRBV6-5 and TRBJ1-2, with a weak D call TRBD1 (5 bases). The germline V gene has CDR1 MNHEY and CDR2 SVGAGI. The CDR3 extends over 15 amino acids. V lost 6 bases and J lost 4, with 18 bases in between. The CDR3 DNA follows: TGTGCCAGCAGGCTGGGACGGAGTGTGTTCTATGGCTACACCTTC. Its protein product is CASRLGRSVFYGYTF.

The chain uses TRBV4-3 and TRBJ1-4; D is ambiguous. The CDR3 has 15 amino acids. CDR1 and CDR2 from the germline V gene are LGHNA and YSLEER. The ends were cut back, 3 bases at V and 8 bases at J, with 16 bases in the middle. For the CDR3, the DNA is TGCGCCAGCAGCCATGAATTACGGGCAGGAGAAAAACTGTTTTTT. This codes for CASSHELRAGEKLFF.

The chain joins TRBV29-1 to TRBJ2-7, with 8 bases fitting TRBD2. V lost 5 bases and J lost 3; bases outside the gene matches: 3. This CDR3 is built from 12 residues. CDR1 and CDR2 from the germline V gene are SQVTM and ANQGSEA. This chain's CDR3 is CSVQRENYEQYF. CDR3 bases: TGCAGCGTTCAGCGGGAGAACTACGAGCAGTACTTC.

V usage is TRBV7-3 and J usage is TRBJ2-7; D gene uncertain. Germline CDR1 reads SGHTA; CDR2 reads FQGTGA. V was shortened by 5 bases and J by 1 base, with 9 bases between the two germline ends. The CDR3 length is 13 residues. The CDR3: CASSPDGSYEQYF. In DNA form, the CDR3 reads TGTGCCAGCAGCCCGGACGGATCCTACGAGCAGTACTTC. The full variable domain, completed using reference TRBV7-3 and TRBJ2-7, is GAGVSQTPSNKVTEKGKYVELRCDPISGHTALYWYRQSLGQGPEFLIYFQGTGAADDSGLPNDRFFAVRPEGSVSTLKIQRTERGDSAVYLCASSPDGSYEQYFGPGTRLTVT.

This chain links TRBV7-8 with TRBJ2-5, with TRBD1 matching 7 bases. Trimming at V came to 5 bases and at J to 5 bases, leaving 8 bases not matched to a gene. CDR1 SGHVS and CDR2 FQNEAQ come from the germline V gene. The CDR3 is 14 amino acids. The CDR3: CASSPRQGVETQYF. CDR3 DNA sequence: TGTGCCAGCAGCCCACGACAGGGCGTGGAGACCCAGTACTTC.

The chain uses TRBV28 and TRBJ2-7; D possibly corresponds to TRBD2 (6 bases). The V end was cut by 2 bases, the J end by 5 bases, with 7 bases between. CDR1 and CDR2 (germline): MDHEN, SYDVKM. The length of the CDR3 is 12 residues. The CDR3 region has the DNA TGTGCCAGCAGTTTAGTAGCGGACGAGCAGTACTTC. Encoded protein: CASSLVADEQYF.

CDR3 bases: TGCGCCAGCAGCTTGTGGACGCAGGACAATGAGCAGTTCTTC. Protein product: CASSLWTQDNEQFF. The V and J genes are TRBV5-1 and TRBJ2-1; D not resolved. The CDR3 loop spans 14 amino acids. The germline V and J ends were trimmed by 1 base and 5 bases, with 10 bases remaining between them. Germline-derived CDR1 and CDR2 are SGHRS and YFSETQ.

The count of this clone is one. The chain is built from TRBV7-9 and TRBJ2-5; D may be TRBD1 (5 bases). The germline CDR1 and CDR2 sequences are SEHNR and FQNEAQ (reference sequence). The CDR3 is 15 amino acids. V lost 5 bases, J lost 1 base, and 14 bases lay in between. The CDR3 sequence: CASSGRQNLQETQYF. CDR3 in DNA: TGTGCCAGCAGCGGACGACAGAACCTCCAAGAGACCCAGTACTTC.

This clone is medium-sized. This chain uses TRBV19 with TRBJ1-2; D might be TRBD1 (6 bases). The length of the CDR3 is 13 residues. V lost 3 bases and J 6 bases, leaving 11 bases between the germline ends. Germline CDR1 reads LNHDA; CDR2 reads SQIVND (reference sequence). CDR3 in amino acids: CASSMPQGNGYTF. The CDR3 DNA sequence: TGTGCCAGTAGTATGCCCCAGGGGAATGGCTACACCTTC.